These 8 T cell receptor beta chains share one sample of origin, sequenced in a study of CD8 T cells in Susac syndrome. Random hexamers primed reverse transcription of about 0.45 to 1 ug RNA. MiXCR was run by TCRdb on the immunoSEQ multiplex PCR reads, yielding one entry per CDR3 protein. The top ten hold approximately 0.51% of the sample, which has some 130,000 distinct CDR3 sequences, roughly 80% seen once. The sample consisted of CD8+ T cells from PBMCs. These receptor sequences come from a human donor with multiple sclerosis.

The rearrangement links TRBV6-5 to TRBJ1-1; D gene ambiguous. CDR1 and CDR2 (germline): MNHEY, SVGAGI. V gave up 0 bases and J gave up 8 bases, with 22 bases separating them. CDR3 size: 17 residues. CDR3 nucleotide sequence: TGTGCCAGCAGTTACTCGGGTCGCTACGACCATGGGTTCGAAGCTTTCTTT. Amino acids: CASSYSGRYDHGFEAFF.

J is TRBJ1-4 and V is TRBV4-1; TRBD1 aligns across 8 bases. This CDR3 contains 17 residues. V dropped 0 bases and J dropped 7; count of bases not matched to a gene: 10. CDR1 is MGHRA, CDR2 YSYEKL, per germline. CDR3 in amino acids: CASSQDPPGGEGEKLFF. The CDR3 DNA sequence: TGCGCCAGCAGCCAAGATCCCCCAGGGGGCGAGGGTGAAAAACTGTTTTTT.

This clonotype has more than one count but fewer than ten. The chain links TRBV7-3 to TRBJ2-1, with D perhaps given as TRBD1 or TRBD2 (5 bases each). Trimming pared 1 base from V and 8 bases from J, leaving 9 bases between. The CDR3 has 13 amino acids. Germline values: CDR1 SGHTA, CDR2 FQGTGA. In nucleotides, the CDR3 is TGTGCCAGCAGCTTAATTGGGGGTGATGAGCAGTTCTTC. Amino acid sequence: CASSLIGGDEQFF. Full variable domain (remainder filled in from reference TRBV7-3 and TRBJ2-1): GAGVSQTPSNKVTEKGKYVELRCDPISGHTALYWYRQSLGQGPEFLIYFQGTGAADDSGLPNDRFFAVRPEGSVSTLKIQRTERGDSAVYLCASSLIGGDEQFFGPGTRLTVL.

This rearrangement joins TRBV27 to TRBJ2-3; D is uncertain. Trimming cost V 7 bases and J 1 base, with 9 bases left between them. CDR1 is MNHEY and CDR2 is SMNVEV in the germline V gene (reference sequence). The CDR3 runs 13 residues. CDR3 protein: CASIPSGTDTQYF. The DNA for the CDR3 is TGTGCCAGCATCCCCTCTGGCACAGATACGCAGTATTTT.

The chain carries TRBV5-1 and TRBJ2-2, with D uncertain. The CDR3 consists of 16 residues. With 4 bases removed from V and 0 bases from J, the gap between germline ends came to 13 bases. The germline CDR1 and CDR2 sequences are SGHRS and YFSETQ. The CDR3 here is CASSPWVTSNTGELFF. CDR3 in DNA: TGCGCCAGCAGCCCCTGGGTCACCTCGAACACCGGGGAGCTGTTTTTT. Filled out from reference TRBV5-1 and TRBJ2-2, the complete variable domain reads KAGVTQTPRYLIKTRGQQVTLSCSPISGHRSVSWYQQTPGQGLQFLFEYFSETQRNKGNFPGRFSGRQFSNSRSEMNVSTLELGDSALYLCASSPWVTSNTGELFFGEGSRLTVL.

This clonotype was counted a single time. The chain recombines TRBV23-1 with TRBJ1-1; D is ambiguous. TRBV23-1 is an open reading frame whose function is uncertain. This CDR3 comprises 16 residues. Trimming cost V 3 bases and J 6 bases, with 20 bases left between them. The DNA of the CDR3 is TGCGCCAGCAGTCACCTCTGTTGTCGGTTTTGGGCTGAAGCTTTCTTT. Translated: CASSHLCCRFWAEAFF.

The chain couples TRBV27 to TRBJ2-1, with 9 bases aligning to TRBD2. This CDR3 comprises 17 residues. CDR1 and CDR2 (germline): MNHEY, SMNVEV (reference sequence). J lost 6 bases, V lost 7 bases, and 16 bases had no gene match. CDR3 in DNA: TGTGCCAGCACTTTCGGGCCGGGGAGCGGGAGGTCCAATGAGCAGTTCTTC. As protein: CASTFGPGSGRSNEQFF.

The rearrangement uses TRBV7-9 and TRBJ2-1; a weak D match, TRBD2 (6 bases). The CDR3 covers 13 residues. The V and J ends lost 5 bases and 10 bases respectively, with 15 bases between them. CDR1 and CDR2 (germline): SEHNR, FQNEAQ (reference sequence). The CDR3 is CASSGRTRAEQFF. CDR3 in DNA: TGTGCCAGCAGCGGGAGGACACGGGCCGAGCAGTTCTTC.